Given below is one T cell receptor beta chain in context. Its antigen is unknown. Base-call qualities are not available, and no considerably larger clone is one nucleotide away. The sample is drawn from a study of blood T cell repertoires in COVID-19 (dated by TCRdb to between 2020 and 2021). In the study overall: The collaborator samples originated in the United States, Italy and Spain and spanned the acute and convalescent phases of COVID-19. HLA class I and class II types, where available, came from metadata supplied by the sample provider rather than from assay-based typing. The sample metadata nearly always contained a de-identified subject ID, COVID-19 status, age in years and sex. The dataset comprised deeply sampled blood TCRbeta repertoires from subjects exposed to, actively infected with, or recovered from COVID-19. The prospective study material was composed of cDNA or gDNA derived from T cells, B-cell-depleted T cells, or PBMCs. A freely available public database, intended as a resource for researchers studying the immune response to SARS-CoV-2, is where the repertoires were released. Samples were obtained from the ongoing ImmuneRACE study (first 160 participants) and from 1,000 to 1,500 subjects provided by 6 global collaborators. Findings and caveats that apply to the study as a whole: Clinical and demographic metadata were provided uncurated, with the amount varying by source and participant.

From cysteine to phenylalanine, the CDR3 is 15 amino acids long. The only DNA kept is the CDR3, 45 bases in frame from the first base. In the germline V gene, CDR1 corresponds to SGHRS and CDR2 to YFSETQ. V has 3 bases trimmed and J has 2 bases trimmed; junction bases matching no gene number 8. Collaborating institutions collected whole blood in K2EDTA tubes following their own protocols. For TCRbeta analysis, collaborators shipped samples in one of three forms: frozen whole blood, isolated PBMCs, or DNA extracted from either of those sample types. The immunoSEQ Assay, a bias-controlled multiplex PCR, was used to amplify TCRbeta CDR3 regions from genomic DNA. The paper's processing steps were these. Nucleated cell counts per sample were estimated from amplification of reference gene primers within the assay. Sequence reads were collapsed and filtered to measure the absolute abundance of every unique TCRbeta CDR3 rearrangement. Productive Simpson clonality was computed per sample as the square root of Simpson's diversity index over productive rearrangements. TCRdb's version of the immuneACCESS table is confined to in-frame rearrangements and falls short of the full clone set. An unresolved V gene accounts for under half of the shortfall where checked; the remainder is of unknown origin. D and trimming come from the DNA, and the V and J calls and clone size come from that table. The sample contains about 110,000 clones, about two thirds of them found a single time. Clones ranked in the top ten supply about 2% of the sample.

The sample was peripheral blood. The sequence derives from a woman between 35 and 50 years old with acute or convalescent COVID-19. The receptor chain draws on TRBV5-1 and TRBJ2-7; 7 bases in the junction line up with TRBD1. The CDR3 loop reads CASSSPDRVPYEQYF. At the DNA level, the sequence is TGCGCCAGCAGCTCCCCTGACAGGGTACCCTACGAGCAGTACTTC.